This TCR beta chain was identified in a study of T cell responses to AZD1222 COVID-19 vaccine. Study observations and caveats: Regions 160-218 and 743-854 dominated among vaccine-associated CD4 TCRs spanning spike.

Only in-frame clones appear in the TCRdb table, and some are missing; sequencing was by immunoSEQ multiplex PCR. The sample contains approximately 110,000 clones, around nine tenths of which appear only once. Notes on this clone: No antigen is known for it.

Sequencing was performed on peripheral blood, taken on day 0 of AZD1222 vaccination. The sequence was obtained from an adult in good health.

The CDR3 is CASSLGRHTGELFF. DNA of the CDR3: TGTGCCAGCAGCTTGGGCAGGCACACCGGGGAGCTGTTTTTT. The chain is built from TRBV11-3 and TRBJ2-2, with D uncertain. Germline V lookup: CDR1 SGHNT, CDR2 YENEEA. This CDR3 is built from 14 residues. Between the trimmed V and J ends, which lost 3 bases and 3 bases, there was a span of 8 bases.